Following are 26 T cell receptor beta chains from one sample sequenced in a study of T cell responses to AZD1222 COVID-19 vaccine. The repertoire was sequenced with immunoSEQ multiplex PCR; TCRdb's copy has only in-frame clones and lacks some. The data show roughly 100,000 clones, 88% seen once. This material consisted of peripheral blood, taken 28 days after the second AZD1222 dose. The receptors originated from an adult who received the AZD1222 COVID-19 vaccine.

The chain links TRBV7-9 to TRBJ2-7; TRBD2 matches 13 bases. Germline loops: CDR1 SEHNR, CDR2 FQNEAQ (reference sequence). Trimming at V came to 5 bases and at J to 5 bases, leaving 3 bases not matched to a gene. The CDR3 runs to 14 residues. The CDR3 DNA follows: TGTGCCAGCAGCCAAACTAGCGGGAGGGACGAGCAGTACTTC. This sequence encodes CASSQTSGRDEQYF.

The chain combines TRBV6-1 with TRBJ2-5; D possibly uses TRBD1 or TRBD2 (6 bases each). Trimming left V 2 bases short and J 7 bases short, with 20 bases between. Germline values: CDR1 MNHNS, CDR2 SASEGT. The CDR3 extends over 16 amino acids. The CDR3 DNA reads TGTGCCAGCAGTGAATCCCTCCCCCCAGAGGGGGGGACCCAGTACTTC. This sequence encodes CASSESLPPEGGTQYF.

The rearrangement uses TRBV29-1 and TRBJ2-7, with 11 bases aligning to TRBD1. Germline-derived CDR1 and CDR2 are SQVTM and ANQGSEA. Unmatched junction bases numbered 8, after V lost 3 bases and J lost 4 bases. The CDR3 runs to 15 residues. The CDR3 loop is CSVERRTGGDYEQYF. CDR3 nucleotides: TGCAGCGTTGAGCGCCGGACAGGGGGCGATTACGAGCAGTACTTC.

This clone was recorded a few times. The V call is TRBV30, the J call TRBJ2-1, with D unclear. Germline values: CDR1 GTSNPN, CDR2 SVGIG (reference sequence). The ends were cut back, 1 base at V and 3 bases at J, with 1 base in the middle. The CDR3 contains 11 residues. In DNA form, the CDR3 reads TGTGCCTGGAGTGACTACAATGAGCAGTTCTTC. It codes for CAWSDYNEQFF.

The chain joins TRBV27 to TRBJ1-5; 9 bases are a match to TRBD1. V was clipped by 5 bases and J by 5 bases; unmatched bases: 7. There are 15 residues in the CDR3. Germline assignment: CDR1 MNHEY and CDR2 SMNVEV (reference sequence). CDR3 amino acids: CASSEGTGLHQPQHF. In DNA, the CDR3 is TGTGCCAGCAGTGAAGGGACAGGGTTGCATCAGCCCCAGCATTTT.

The rearrangement links TRBV4-1 to TRBJ2-7, with 7 bases fitting TRBD1. This CDR3 is built from 15 residues. J was trimmed by 5 bases and V by 4 bases; bases with no gene match: 11. Germline values: CDR1 MGHRA, CDR2 YSYEKL. In nucleotides, the CDR3 is TGCGCCAGCAGCCCCCTCCTACAGGGGTTAAACGAGCAGTACTTC. This gives the protein CASSPLLQGLNEQYF.

This clone was observed a single time. The J gene is TRBJ1-2, the V gene TRBV24-1; D unresolved. V dropped 3 bases and J dropped 6 bases, with 13 bases sitting between them. Germline V CDR1 and CDR2: KGHDR, SFDVKD. The CDR3 has 14 residues. For the CDR3, the DNA is TGTGCCACCAGTGATCAAGAAATGGTTGATGGCTACACCTTC. The encoded protein is CATSDQEMVDGYTF.

J is TRBJ1-2 and V is TRBV12-3 or TRBV12-4; TRBD1 is a possible D gene (5 bases). Deletions cut 3 bases from V and 6 bases from J, with 11 bases between. CDR3 size: 13 residues. The CDR3 DNA sequence: TGTGCCAGCAGTTTCGGGCAGGGCGATGGCTACACCTTC. It yields the protein CASSFGQGDGYTF.

The rearrangement uses TRBV4-1 and TRBJ2-7, with TRBD1 identical over 11 bases. V lost 9 bases to trimming and J lost 7 bases; unmatched junction nucleotides: 11. The CDR3 is made up of 14 amino acids. Germline lookup yields CDR1 MGHRA and CDR2 YSYEKL. This chain's CDR3 is CASQEGQGAGEQYF. The DNA for the CDR3 is TGCGCCAGTCAAGAAGGACAGGGGGCAGGAGAGCAGTACTTC.

In DNA form, the CDR3 reads TGTGCCAGCAGCGTGGGGGCGGGAGGGCCCATCAATGAGCAGTTCTTC. This sequence encodes CASSVGAGGPINEQFF. The chain carries TRBV9 and TRBJ2-1, with 9 bases aligning to TRBD2. This CDR3 comprises 16 residues. V lost 2 bases, J lost 6 bases, and 9 bases stayed unmatched. Germline V gives CDR1 SGDLS, CDR2 YYNGEE.

The V and J genes are TRBV7-6 and TRBJ1-2; tentative D call: TRBD1 (5 bases). Germline loops: CDR1 SGHVS, CDR2 FNYEAQ. The length of the CDR3 is 15 residues. Trimming took 4 bases from V and 8 from J, leaving 20 bases between them. The CDR3 coding sequence is TGTGCCAGCAGCTCGACCCGGGACGCCCTTAGGGGCTACACCTTC. Protein: CASSSTRDALRGYTF. Together with reference TRBV7-6 and TRBJ1-2, the CDR3 gives the full variable domain: GAGVSQSPRYKVTKRGQDVALRCDPISGHVSLYWYRQALGQGPEFLTYFNYEAQQDKSGLPNDRFSAERPEGSISTLTIQRTEQRDSAMYRCASSSTRDALRGYTFGSGTRLTVV.

This clone has more than one count but fewer than ten. The chain uses TRBV21-1 and TRBJ1-4; TRBD1, as called in the table, went unchecked against the DNA. TRBV21-1 has pseudogene status. This CDR3 spans 15 amino acids. In DNA form, the CDR3 reads TGTGCCAGCAGCGAACGACAACAGGGGGATGAAAAACTGTTTTTT. Translating it yields CASSERQQGDEKLFF.

The chain carries TRBV10-3 and TRBJ1-3; the D is unclear. V shed 6 bases and J shed 0 bases, with 9 bases lying between them. The CDR3 loop spans 14 amino acids. Per germline, CDR1 ENHRY and CDR2 SYGVKD. The CDR3 DNA follows: TGTGCCATCAGCCCAGGTCCCTCTGGAAACACCATATATTTT. This gives the protein CAISPGPSGNTIYF.

The chain carries TRBV14 and TRBJ2-2, with D unclear. The V end lost 2 bases, the J end lost 3 bases, and 4 bases lay between the germline ends. This CDR3 has 13 residues. Germline-derived CDR1 and CDR2 are SGHDN and FVKESK. For the CDR3, the DNA is TGTGCCAGCAGCCAAATCTACACCGGGGAGCTGTTTTTT. It codes for CASSQIYTGELFF. Combining the CDR3 with reference TRBV14 and TRBJ2-2 gives the whole variable domain EAGVTQFPSHSVIEKGQTVTLRCDPISGHDNLYWYRRVMGKEIKFLLHFVKESKQDESGMPNNRFLAERTGGTYSTLKVQPAELEDSGVYFCASSQIYTGELFFGEGSRLTVL.

This chain uses TRBV27 with TRBJ2-7; 13 bases are shared with TRBD2. V shed 6 bases, J shed 7 bases, and the junction held 12 bases outside the gene matches. Germline V gene lookup returns CDR1 MNHEY and CDR2 SMNVEV (reference sequence). The CDR3 has 16 residues. DNA for the CDR3: TGTGCCAGCAGCCGCAGGACTAGCGGGAGAATGGGAGAGCAGTACTTC. Its protein product is CASSRRTSGRMGEQYF.

This chain links TRBV27 with TRBJ1-1; no clear D. CDR3 size: 13 residues. Germline V lookup: CDR1 MNHEY, CDR2 SMNVEV (reference sequence). The V end was cut by 3 bases, the J end by 4 bases, with 9 bases between. The CDR3 DNA reads TGTGCCAGCAGTTTCTGGGGTAGCACTGAAGCTTTCTTT. This translates into CASSFWGSTEAFF.

The CDR3 here is CASSPTGAVNTEAFF. Here the CDR3 DNA reads TGTGCCAGTAGTCCGACAGGAGCCGTGAACACTGAAGCTTTCTTT. This sequence joins TRBV19 and TRBJ1-1; D possibly corresponds to TRBD1 (6 bases). This CDR3 is 15 amino acids long. V lost 5 bases, J lost 0 bases, and 13 bases lay in between. The germline V gene encodes CDR1 LNHDA and CDR2 SQIVND (reference sequence).

The gene calls are TRBV19 and TRBJ1-5; D perhaps matches TRBD1 (5 bases). CDR1 and CDR2 from the germline V gene are LNHDA and SQIVND (reference sequence). The CDR3 length is 16 residues. Trimming removed 4 bases at V and 2 bases at J, with 15 bases between. The CDR3 protein is CASSSQAGAGNQPQHF. CDR3 sequence (DNA): TGTGCCAGTAGTAGTCAAGCCGGGGCTGGCAATCAGCCCCAGCATTTT.

The chain is built from TRBV6-5 and TRBJ1-1, with a tentative D call TRBD1 (6 bases). From germline, CDR1 is MNHEY and CDR2 SVGAGI. This CDR3 contains 13 residues. V lost 6 bases to trimming and J lost 5 bases, with 13 bases between them. The CDR3 bases are TGTGCCAGCAGAGGACAGTTGCAGACTGAAGCTTTCTTT. Protein sequence: CASRGQLQTEAFF.

The CDR3 is CASSFAGQPQHF. The CDR3 DNA reads TGTGCCAGCAGTTTTGCGGGTCAGCCCCAGCATTTT. The J gene is TRBJ1-5, the V gene TRBV27, with D uncertain. V was cut by 3 bases and J by 6 bases, with 6 bases left in between. CDR1 and CDR2 (germline): MNHEY, SMNVEV (reference sequence). The CDR3 has 12 amino acids.

The chain has TRBV7-9 and TRBJ2-2, with 11 bases aligning to TRBD1. Germline V gene lookup returns CDR1 SEHNR and CDR2 FQNEAQ (reference sequence). There are 15 residues in the CDR3. V trimming: 5 bases; J trimming: 8 bases; junction bases outside the gene matches: 7. CDR3 protein: CASSLRDRGSGELFF. The CDR3 nucleotides are TGTGCCAGCAGCCTCCGGGACAGGGGGAGTGGGGAGCTGTTTTTT. The complete variable domain, with remaining parts taken from reference TRBV7-9 and TRBJ2-2, reads DTGVSQNPRHKITKRGQNVTFRCDPISEHNRLYWYRQTLGQGPEFLTYFQNEAQLEKSRLLSDRFSAERPKGSFSTLEIQRTEQGDSAMYLCASSLRDRGSGELFFGEGSRLTVL.

The chain is built from TRBV30 and TRBJ1-2, with D uncertain. Looked up from germline, CDR1 is GTSNPN and CDR2 is SVGIG (reference sequence). Trimming removed 2 bases at V and 1 base at J, with 5 bases between. This CDR3 has 12 amino acids. CDR3 nucleotides: TGTGCCTGGAGTCAGTATAACTATGGCTACACCTTC. Its protein is CAWSQYNYGYTF.

The V gene is TRBV5-1, the J gene TRBJ2-7, with a tentative D call TRBD1 (5 bases). V lost 2 bases, J lost 6 bases, and 15 bases lay in between. This CDR3 is 14 amino acids long. The germline V gene has CDR1 SGHRS and CDR2 YFSETQ. The CDR3 spells CASSLARVLGEQYF. DNA of the CDR3: TGCGCCAGCAGCTTAGCCAGGGTCCTTGGCGAGCAGTACTTC.

The genes are TRBV6-1 and TRBJ1-1; the match to TRBD1 covers 9 bases. Trimming took 3 bases from V and 9 from J; bases not matched to a gene: 8. CDR3 length: 14 amino acids. CDR1 MNHNS and CDR2 SASEGT come from the germline V gene. CDR3 nucleotide sequence: TGTGCCAGCAGTGAGGTCCCGGGACAGGGAAAAGCTTTCTTT. Its translation: CASSEVPGQGKAFF.

The chain links TRBV5-6 to TRBJ1-2; no clear D. V was trimmed by 0 bases and J by 1 base, leaving 4 bases between them. The CDR3 covers 13 residues. Germline CDR1 is SGHDT and CDR2 is YYEEEE. CDR3 protein: CASSLGSNYGYTF. DNA for the CDR3: TGTGCCAGCAGCTTGGGTAGTAACTATGGCTACACCTTC.

The chain recombines TRBV14 with TRBJ2-7, with D uncertain. V gave up 0 bases and J gave up 7 bases, with 13 bases separating them. The length of the CDR3 is 14 residues. CDR1 is SGHDN and CDR2 is FVKESK in the germline V gene. Here the CDR3 reads CASSQDLGWDEQYF. The CDR3 region has the DNA TGTGCCAGCAGCCAAGACCTGGGATGGGATGAGCAGTACTTC.